Listed below are T cell receptor beta chains from one sample, sequenced in a study of cytomegalovirus exposure and HLA in healthy donors. The protocol was immunoSEQ multiplex PCR, while the TCRdb copy is restricted to in-frame clones and leaves out a portion. The sample has over 150,000 clones, 85% to 90% seen once. The sequencing input was PBMCs. These receptors all stem from a human donor in good health. Both conserved end residues are part of each CDR3. The order of the fields is V gene, J gene, D gene, clone size, CDR3 protein, CDR3 DNA. A D gene is named only where the DNA matches it firmly. Some rows have no size entry. The others give once, few or many, or a class for an expanded clone.

v_call: TRBV7-9
j_call: TRBJ2-1
d_call: TRBD2
clone_size: .
cdr3_aa: CASSLDLLGGGVNEQFF
cdr3_nt: TGTGCCAGCAGCTTAGATCTTCTGGGGGGGGGTGTAAATGAGCAGTTCTTC

v_call: TRBV11-2
j_call: TRBJ2-1
d_call: .
clone_size: .
cdr3_aa: CASSLDLAVPWSEQFF
cdr3_nt: TGTGCCAGCAGCTTAGATCTGGCGGTGCCGTGGTCAGAGCAGTTCTTC

v_call: TRBV4-1
j_call: TRBJ2-7
d_call: TRBD2
clone_size: .
cdr3_aa: CASSQEAGGPYEQYF
cdr3_nt: TGCGCCAGCAGCCAAGAAGCGGGAGGGCCCTACGAGCAGTACTTC

v_call: TRBV6-6
j_call: TRBJ1-5
d_call: .
clone_size: .
cdr3_aa: CASSRGRGEPQHF
cdr3_nt: TGTGCCAGCAGTCGGGGTCGGGGAGAGCCCCAGCATTTT

v_call: TRBV5-4
j_call: TRBJ1-1
d_call: .
clone_size: .
cdr3_aa: CASSPGQNTEAFF
cdr3_nt: TGTGCCAGCAGCCCCGGACAGAACACTGAAGCTTTCTTT

v_call: TRBV27
j_call: TRBJ1-5
d_call: .
clone_size: once
cdr3_aa: CASRILGGANQPQHF
cdr3_nt: TGTGCCAGCAGGATCTTGGGGGGGGCCAATCAGCCCCAGCATTTT

v_call: TRBV7-9
j_call: TRBJ2-2
d_call: TRBD1
clone_size: .
cdr3_aa: CASSPGQGLKVGELFF
cdr3_nt: TGTGCCAGCAGCCCCGGACAGGGGCTAAAGGTCGGGGAGCTGTTTTTT

v_call: TRBV7-7
j_call: TRBJ2-5
d_call: TRBD1
clone_size: .
cdr3_aa: CASSPGQGETQYF
cdr3_nt: TGTGCTAGCAGTCCAGGACAGGGCGAGACCCAGTACTTC

v_call: TRBV27
j_call: TRBJ2-1
d_call: TRBD2
clone_size: .
cdr3_aa: CASSRGGTSDSYNEQFF
cdr3_nt: TGTGCCAGCAGTCGGGGCGGGACTAGCGACTCCTACAATGAGCAGTTCTTC

v_call: TRBV5-1
j_call: TRBJ1-2
d_call: TRBD1
clone_size: .
cdr3_aa: CASSLGTGVDPNYGYTF
cdr3_nt: TGCGCCAGCAGCCTAGGGACAGGGGTTGACCCTAACTATGGCTACACCTTC

v_call: TRBV27
j_call: TRBJ1-1
d_call: .
clone_size: .
cdr3_aa: CASSLFTGQMNTEAFF
cdr3_nt: TGTGCCAGCAGTTTGTTCACAGGACAAATGAACACTGAAGCTTTCTTT

v_call: TRBV6-4
j_call: TRBJ2-5
d_call: .
clone_size: .
cdr3_aa: CASRGGCWETQYF
cdr3_nt: TGTGCCAGCAGGGGGGGATGTTGGGAGACCCAGTACTTC

v_call: TRBV28
j_call: TRBJ2-1
d_call: TRBD1
clone_size: .
cdr3_aa: CASSPRDRPGNEQFF
cdr3_nt: TGTGCCAGCAGTCCCAGGGACAGGCCAGGCAATGAGCAGTTCTTC

v_call: TRBV19
j_call: TRBJ1-4
d_call: .
clone_size: .
cdr3_aa: CASRRVGIATNEKLFF
cdr3_nt: TGTGCCAGTAGGAGGGTAGGAATTGCAACTAATGAAAAACTGTTTTTT

v_call: TRBV5-6
j_call: TRBJ1-5
d_call: TRBD1
clone_size: .
cdr3_aa: CASSLGLGQGASNQPQHF
cdr3_nt: TGTGCCAGCAGCCTGGGGTTGGGACAGGGGGCGAGCAATCAGCCCCAGCATTTT

v_call: TRBV27
j_call: TRBJ2-1
d_call: .
clone_size: .
cdr3_aa: CASSFDSFRNEQFF
cdr3_nt: TGTGCCAGCAGTTTTGACAGTTTCCGCAATGAGCAGTTCTTC

v_call: TRBV19
j_call: TRBJ2-1
d_call: TRBD2
clone_size: .
cdr3_aa: CASSIELAGSYNEQFF
cdr3_nt: TGTGCCAGTAGTATAGAACTAGCGGGCTCCTACAATGAGCAGTTCTTC

v_call: TRBV28
j_call: TRBJ2-1
d_call: TRBD2
clone_size: .
cdr3_aa: CASSGAGGPHNEQFF
cdr3_nt: TGTGCCAGCAGTGGAGCGGGAGGGCCTCACAATGAGCAGTTCTTC

v_call: TRBV18
j_call: TRBJ1-3
d_call: TRBD1
clone_size: .
cdr3_aa: CASSPMGQFSGNTIYF
cdr3_nt: TGTGCCAGCTCACCCATGGGACAGTTCTCTGGAAACACCATATATTTT

v_call: TRBV5-4
j_call: TRBJ2-3
d_call: TRBD1
clone_size: .
cdr3_aa: CASSSYRGDTQYF
cdr3_nt: TGTGCCAGCAGCTCTTACAGGGGGGATACGCAGTATTTT

v_call: TRBV4-1
j_call: TRBJ2-3
d_call: TRBD1
clone_size: once
cdr3_aa: CASSHGDRASTDTQYF
cdr3_nt: TGCGCCAGCAGCCACGGGGACAGGGCTAGCACAGATACGCAGTATTTT

v_call: TRBV7-9
j_call: TRBJ1-2
d_call: TRBD1
clone_size: few
cdr3_aa: CASSPGQDNYGYTF
cdr3_nt: TGTGCCAGCAGCCCGGGACAGGATAACTATGGCTACACCTTC

v_call: TRBV6-6
j_call: TRBJ2-7
d_call: TRBD2
clone_size: .
cdr3_aa: CASSYAGTSGSGEQYF
cdr3_nt: TGTGCCAGCAGTTACGCCGGGACTAGCGGGAGTGGCGAGCAGTACTTC

v_call: TRBV4-1
j_call: TRBJ2-1
d_call: TRBD2
clone_size: .
cdr3_aa: CASSQAGGSYNEQFF
cdr3_nt: TGCGCCAGCAGCCAAGCGGGGGGGTCCTACAATGAGCAGTTCTTC

v_call: TRBV5-8
j_call: TRBJ2-1
d_call: TRBD1
clone_size: .
cdr3_aa: CASSITGTGISYNEQFF
cdr3_nt: TGTGCCAGCAGCATTACCGGGACAGGTATCTCCTACAATGAGCAGTTCTTC

v_call: TRBV27
j_call: TRBJ2-2
d_call: .
clone_size: .
cdr3_aa: CASRLGTQEDPGELFF
cdr3_nt: TGTGCCAGCAGACTCGGGACACAGGAGGATCCCGGGGAGCTGTTTTTT

v_call: TRBV19
j_call: TRBJ2-5
d_call: TRBD1
clone_size: .
cdr3_aa: CASTLGTGRGETQYF
cdr3_nt: TGTGCCAGTACCCTCGGGACAGGGCGCGGAGAGACCCAGTACTTC

v_call: TRBV25-1
j_call: TRBJ1-1
d_call: .
clone_size: .
cdr3_aa: CASSAGGQTEAFF
cdr3_nt: TGTGCCAGCAGTGCGGGGGGGCAGACTGAAGCTTTCTTT

v_call: TRBV5-1
j_call: TRBJ2-7
d_call: .
clone_size: .
cdr3_aa: CASSFPGVGEQYF
cdr3_nt: TGCGCCAGCAGCTTCCCAGGGGTTGGCGAGCAGTACTTC

v_call: TRBV5-1
j_call: TRBJ2-5
d_call: .
clone_size: once
cdr3_aa: CASSLATRLETQYF
cdr3_nt: TGCGCCAGCAGCTTGGCTACTAGGCTTGAGACCCAGTACTTC

v_call: TRBV5-6
j_call: TRBJ1-1
d_call: .
clone_size: .
cdr3_aa: CASNAGGPTEAFF
cdr3_nt: TGTGCCAGCAACGCCGGGGGGCCCACTGAAGCTTTCTTT

v_call: TRBV7-3
j_call: TRBJ2-3
d_call: TRBD1
clone_size: .
cdr3_aa: CASSADRATDTQYF
cdr3_nt: TGTGCCAGCAGCGCCGACAGGGCGACAGATACGCAGTATTTT

v_call: TRBV5-1
j_call: TRBJ2-7
d_call: TRBD1
clone_size: .
cdr3_aa: CASSLWTGGYEQYF
cdr3_nt: TGCGCCAGCAGCTTGTGGACAGGGGGTTACGAGCAGTACTTC

v_call: TRBV6-1
j_call: TRBJ2-1
d_call: .
clone_size: .
cdr3_aa: CASSERPAWGDEQFF
cdr3_nt: TGTGCCAGCAGTGAACGACCAGCTTGGGGGGATGAGCAGTTCTTC

v_call: TRBV10-3
j_call: TRBJ1-5
d_call: TRBD1
clone_size: .
cdr3_aa: CAISGAGTGSEVSNQPQHF
cdr3_nt: TGTGCCATCAGTGGAGCCGGGACAGGGAGTGAAGTAAGCAATCAGCCCCAGCATTTT

v_call: TRBV28
j_call: TRBJ1-1
d_call: TRBD1
clone_size: .
cdr3_aa: CATHPGQGRRRNTEAFF
cdr3_nt: TGTGCCACTCACCCTGGACAGGGGCGGAGGCGGAACACTGAAGCTTTCTTT

v_call: TRBV4-2
j_call: TRBJ2-1
d_call: TRBD2
clone_size: .
cdr3_aa: CASSQDQASGRDNEQFF
cdr3_nt: TGTGCCAGCAGCCAAGATCAGGCTAGCGGGAGGGACAATGAGCAGTTCTTC

v_call: TRBV9
j_call: TRBJ2-1
d_call: .
clone_size: once
cdr3_aa: CASSVRGNYEQFF
cdr3_nt: TGTGCCAGCAGCGTACGCGGGAACTATGAGCAGTTCTTC

v_call: TRBV15
j_call: TRBJ2-7
d_call: .
clone_size: .
cdr3_aa: CATSRQTTGGSGEQYF
cdr3_nt: TGTGCCACCAGCAGACAAACTACCGGCGGCAGCGGGGAGCAGTACTTC

v_call: TRBV7-9
j_call: TRBJ1-1
d_call: .
clone_size: .
cdr3_aa: CASSRQAHMNTEAFF
cdr3_nt: TGTGCCAGCAGCCGACAGGCACATATGAACACTGAAGCTTTCTTT

v_call: TRBV11-2
j_call: TRBJ2-1
d_call: TRBD2
clone_size: .
cdr3_aa: CASSFRTGGMYNEQFF
cdr3_nt: TGTGCCAGCAGCTTTCGCACGGGGGGGATGTACAATGAGCAGTTCTTC

v_call: TRBV7-2
j_call: TRBJ2-7
d_call: .
clone_size: .
cdr3_aa: CASSLSREIGDEQYF
cdr3_nt: TGTGCCAGCAGCTTATCCCGGGAAATCGGCGACGAGCAGTACTTC

v_call: TRBV27
j_call: TRBJ2-5
d_call: .
clone_size: .
cdr3_aa: CASSLSWTVRMETQYF
cdr3_nt: TGTGCCAGCAGTTTATCCTGGACAGTTCGAATGGAGACCCAGTACTTC

v_call: TRBV4-1
j_call: TRBJ2-5
d_call: .
clone_size: .
cdr3_aa: CASSQGLQETQYF
cdr3_nt: TGCGCCAGCAGCCAAGGACTCCAGGAGACCCAGTACTTC

v_call: TRBV27
j_call: TRBJ1-6
d_call: .
clone_size: few
cdr3_aa: CASSWGVNSPLHF
cdr3_nt: TGTGCCAGCAGTTGGGGAGTCAATTCACCCCTCCACTTT

v_call: TRBV6-6
j_call: TRBJ1-1
d_call: .
clone_size: .
cdr3_aa: CASTPSRGTEAFF
cdr3_nt: TGTGCCAGCACCCCCTCCAGGGGCACTGAAGCTTTCTTT

v_call: TRBV15
j_call: TRBJ1-2
d_call: .
clone_size: few
cdr3_aa: CATSRLQGHGYTF
cdr3_nt: TGTGCCACCAGCAGATTACAGGGACATGGCTACACCTTC